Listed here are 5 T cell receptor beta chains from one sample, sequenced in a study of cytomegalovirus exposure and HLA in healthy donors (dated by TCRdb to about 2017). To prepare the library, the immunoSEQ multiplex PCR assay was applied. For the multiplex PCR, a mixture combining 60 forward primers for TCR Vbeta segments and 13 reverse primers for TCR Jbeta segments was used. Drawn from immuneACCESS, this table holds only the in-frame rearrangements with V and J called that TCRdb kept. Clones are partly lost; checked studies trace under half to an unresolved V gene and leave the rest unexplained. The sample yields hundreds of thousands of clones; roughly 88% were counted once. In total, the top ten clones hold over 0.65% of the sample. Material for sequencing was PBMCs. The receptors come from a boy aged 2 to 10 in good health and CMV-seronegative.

CDR3 bases: TGTGCCATCAAGGCTAGCGGGGGCCGGTACCAAGAGACCCAGTACTTC. Its translation: CAIKASGGRYQETQYF. This chain joins TRBV10-3 and TRBJ2-5, with TRBD2 matching 10 bases. The germline V gene has CDR1 ENHRY and CDR2 SYGVKD. The CDR3 sequence is 16 residues long. V dropped 7 bases and J dropped 0; count of bases not matched to a gene: 8.

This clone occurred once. For the CDR3, the DNA is TGTGCCAGCAGCCCGAAACTAGTACAGGGATATAGCACAGATACGCAGTATTTT. This gives the protein CASSPKLVQGYSTDTQYF. The chain uses TRBV9 and TRBJ2-3; D possibly corresponds to TRBD1 (6 bases). The CDR3 covers 18 residues. Between the trimmed V and J ends, which lost 4 bases and 0 bases, there was a span of 21 bases. Germline V gene lookup returns CDR1 SGDLS and CDR2 YYNGEE.

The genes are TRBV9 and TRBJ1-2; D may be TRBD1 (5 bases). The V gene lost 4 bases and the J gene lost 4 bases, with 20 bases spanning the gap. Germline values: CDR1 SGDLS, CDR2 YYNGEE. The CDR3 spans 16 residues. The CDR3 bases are TGTGCCAGCAGCCCGGATATGGGGGGGTATGGCTATGGCTACACCTTC. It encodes CASSPDMGGYGYGYTF. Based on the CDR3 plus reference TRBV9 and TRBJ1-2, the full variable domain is DSGVTQTPKHLITATGQRVTLRCSPRSGDLSVYWYQQSLDQGLQFLIQYYNGEERAKGNILERFSAQQFPDLHSELNLSSLELGDSALYFCASSPDMGGYGYGYTFGSGTRLTVV.

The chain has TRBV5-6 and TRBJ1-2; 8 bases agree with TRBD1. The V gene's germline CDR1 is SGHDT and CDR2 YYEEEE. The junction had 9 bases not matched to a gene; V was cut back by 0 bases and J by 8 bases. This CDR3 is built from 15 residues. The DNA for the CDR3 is TGTGCCAGCAGCTTGGATCCCGGACAGGGAAGAGGCTACACCTTC. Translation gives CASSLDPGQGRGYTF.

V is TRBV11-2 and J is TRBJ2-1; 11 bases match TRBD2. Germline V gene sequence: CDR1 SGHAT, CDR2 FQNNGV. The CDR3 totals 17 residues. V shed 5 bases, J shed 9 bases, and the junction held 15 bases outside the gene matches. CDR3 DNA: TGTGCCAGCAGCGACGAGCCCCCCACTAGCGGGAGCGGTGAGCAGTTCTTC. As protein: CASSDEPPTSGSGEQFF.